The present T cell receptor beta chain was sequenced within a study of radiotherapy plus CTLA-4 blockade in lung cancer. Study background: Roughly a sixth of enrolled patients responded objectively, and about 30% had disease control.

To note about this clone: The antigen remains undetermined.

Study-level points and caveats: Blood saw expansion of tumor-derived TCR clones after radiotherapy plus ipilimumab. Early blood T cell clone changes and increased post-radiation serum interferon-beta were reportedly the strongest response predictors.

Focal radiation and CTLA-4 blockade (ipilimumab) were tested in chemo-refractory metastatic non-small-cell lung cancer patients. This CDR3 has 15 residues. Trimming shortened V by 0 bases and J by 5 bases, and 15 bases separated the two germline ends. Germline V gives CDR1 SGHKS, CDR2 YYEKEE (reference sequence). Assay: immunoSEQ multiplex PCR; the TCRdb copy retains only in-frame clones and omits some. The table lists 90,000 to 130,000 clones, over 65% of them singletons. This receptor was identified in a human donor with non-small cell lung cancer that progressed on radiotherapy plus ipilimumab. Some clones in this sample may be carry-over from other donors' samples. J is TRBJ2-7 and V is TRBV5-5; possible D gene TRBD1, 6 bases. This sample comprised peripheral blood, obtained from a patient treated with radiotherapy plus ipilimumab. The CDR3: CASSLGSARQDEQYF. The CDR3 nucleotides read TGTGCCAGCAGCTTGGGGTCAGCCCGACAGGACGAGCAGTACTTC.